A selection of T cell receptor beta chains follows, all from one sample in a study of blood T cell repertoires in COVID-19. Repertoires were generated with immunoSEQ multiplex PCR, while TCRdb's copy carries only in-frame clones and drops some. The table lists around 260,000 clones, roughly 89% of them singletons. The specimen sequenced was peripheral blood. These receptors came from a woman aged 40 to 49 who had recovered from COVID-19. Both conserved end residues are part of each CDR3. D genes are given only for firm matches. Not all rows give a size; the values are once, few, many and, for expanded clones, a class.

v_call	clone_size	d_call	j_call	cdr3_nt	cdr3_aa
TRBV15	-	TRBD2	TRBJ2-1	TGTGCCACCAGCAGGGATCTTGGACTAGCGGGAGTTGCGAATGAGCAGTTCTTC	CATSRDLGLAGVANEQFF
TRBV24-1	-	-	TRBJ1-2	TGTGCCACCAGTGGGACTAACAACTATGGCTACACCTTC	CATSGTNNYGYTF
TRBV5-1	-	-	TRBJ2-5	TGCGCCAGCAGCTTTACCCACGGAGGGGTCTTCCAAGAGACCCAGTACTTC	CASSFTHGGVFQETQYF
TRBV7-9	-	TRBD2	TRBJ2-2	TGTGCCAGCAGGCGCCCATCGTTGGCGGGAGGGAACACCGGGGAGCTGTTTTTT	CASRRPSLAGGNTGELFF
TRBV7-9	-	TRBD1	TRBJ1-2	TGTGCCAGCAGCTTAACGCAGGGGGCGTTCTATGGCTACACCTTC	CASSLTQGAFYGYTF
TRBV9	-	TRBD2	TRBJ2-3	TGTGCCAGCAGCGTAGGAGAGACTAGCGGGGGAGATACGCAGTATTTT	CASSVGETSGGDTQYF
TRBV24-1	-	TRBD1	TRBJ2-1	TGTGCCACCAGTGATTTAGGCCAGGGGGCATTACATGAGCAGTTCTTC	CATSDLGQGALHEQFF
TRBV4-2	-	-	TRBJ1-2	TGTGCCAGCAGCCAAGATGGACCCTCGGGGGGCTACACCTTC	CASSQDGPSGGYTF
TRBV19	-	TRBD1	TRBJ2-7	TGTGCCAGTAGTCCCGGACAGGGGATCTTGGAGCAGTACTTC	CASSPGQGILEQYF
TRBV7-8	-	-	TRBJ2-1	TGTGCCAGCAGCTTAGACTATGGTAGCTCCTACAATGAGCAGTTCTTC	CASSLDYGSSYNEQFF
TRBV2	-	-	TRBJ2-5	TGTGCCAGCAGTCGGGTCTTGTCTAACGGGGCCCAGTACTTC	CASSRVLSNGAQYF
TRBV9	-	-	TRBJ1-3	TGTGCCAGCAGCGCCCGGGACTGGCATGGGTTATATTTT	CASSARDWHGLYF
TRBV20-1	-	-	TRBJ1-1	TGCAGTGTTTTGGGGCCCACTGAAGCTTTCTTT	CSVLGPTEAFF
TRBV7-3	-	TRBD2	TRBJ2-1	TGTGCCAGCACTATAGGTCCCAGCGGGAGAGGTTACAATGAGCAGTTCTTC	CASTIGPSGRGYNEQFF
TRBV27	-	TRBD1	TRBJ2-7	TGTGCCAGCAGCCGAGGGGGCTGGGCGTCCTACGAGCAGTACTTC	CASSRGGWASYEQYF
TRBV14	-	-	TRBJ2-7	TGTGCCAGCAGCCAAGAGGGGGGCTACGAGCAGTACTTC	CASSQEGGYEQYF
TRBV28	-	-	TRBJ2-3	TGTGCCAGCAGTTTAACGGGAGAGTCGGGGAGTGAGCAGTATTTT	CASSLTGESGSEQYF
TRBV5-1	-	-	TRBJ2-7	TGCGCCAGCAGCTTGGTTCAGGGTGAACCCTACGAGCAGTACTTC	CASSLVQGEPYEQYF
TRBV19	few	TRBD2	TRBJ2-6	TGTGCCAGTAGTTCGTGGGACTACCCTGGGGCCAACGTCCTGACTTTC	CASSSWDYPGANVLTF
TRBV5-6	-	TRBD2	TRBJ2-5	TGTGCCAGCAGCTTCGGAGCGGGAGGGTACCAAGAGACCCAGTACTTC	CASSFGAGGYQETQYF